This TCR beta chain is drawn from a study of technical replicates of blood from several donors. Germline CDR1 reads SGHTA; CDR2 reads FQGNSA. With V trimmed by 5 bases and J by 5 bases, 12 bases remained unmatched. CDR3 length: 16 amino acids. Repertoires were generated with immunoSEQ multiplex PCR, while TCRdb's copy carries only in-frame clones and drops some. This sample yields under 50,000 clones, of which 90% to 97% are seen a single time; 0.35% to 0.4% belongs to the top ten. This chain connects TRBV7-2 to TRBJ2-3; 8 bases are shared with TRBD2. The material sequenced was T cells isolated from PBMCs. The origin of this receptor is a human donor in good health. CDR3 nucleotide sequence: TGTGCCAGCAGCCCCCGACTAGCGTCTGCACAAGATACGCAGTATTTT. Protein sequence: CASSPRLASAQDTQYF.